This T cell receptor beta chain was documented in a study of PD-L1 blockade in urothelial cancer. Study-wide background: Atezolizumab, begun by patients around 2014, was given at 1,200 mg intravenously every 3 weeks. Blood analyses occurred 3 weeks (second dose) and 6 weeks post treatment start. Blood samples had a median of 141,255 T cells.

Here immunoSEQ multiplex PCR was the method, and the copy in TCRdb shows in-frame clones only, minus some. Among 70,000 to 85,000 clones listed, 80% to 90% were seen once. This CDR3 comprises 13 residues. Deletions cut 4 bases from V and 6 bases from J, with 10 bases between. The V gene's germline CDR1 is SGHDT and CDR2 YYEEEE. The sequence came from a man aged 70 or older with urothelial cancer. The chain combines TRBV5-6 with TRBJ2-2, with D possibly matching TRBD1 (6 bases). Specimen: PBMCs, collected around atezolizumab (anti-PD-L1) treatment. The CDR3 region is CASSLRTAGELFF. The DNA for the CDR3 is TGTGCCAGCAGCCTCCGGACAGCCGGGGAGCTGTTTTTT. Full variable domain (remainder filled in from reference TRBV5-6 and TRBJ2-2): DAGVTQSPTHLIKTRGQQVTLRCSPKSGHDTVSWYQQALGQGPQFIFQYYEEEERQRGNFPDRFSGHQFPNYSSELNVNALLLGDSALYLCASSLRTAGELFFGEGSRLTVL.